The 2 T cell receptor beta chains below all came from one sample that was sequenced in a study of T cell responses to AZD1222 COVID-19 vaccine. TCRdb's copy holds only in-frame clones and misses some; the assay was immunoSEQ multiplex PCR. The sample lists about 120,000 clones; 90% were seen once. Sequencing was performed on peripheral blood, taken 28 days after the second dose of the MenACWY control vaccine. The source is an adult who received the MenACWY meningococcal vaccine as a control.

CDR3: CASSLGVRDWGDLNTEAFF. CDR3 DNA sequence: TGTGCCAGCAGCTTAGGGGTAAGGGACTGGGGGGACTTGAACACTGAAGCTTTCTTT. The chain is built from TRBV5-8 and TRBJ1-1; maybe TRBD1 (5 bases). Per germline, CDR1 SGHTS and CDR2 YDEGEE. The CDR3 length is 19 residues. V was pared by 2 bases and J by 0 bases, with 23 bases between. The full variable domain, completed using reference TRBV5-8 and TRBJ1-1, is EAGVTQSPTHLIKTRGQQATLRCSPISGHTSVYWYQQALGLGLQFLLWYDEGEERNRGNFPPRFSGRQFPNYSSELNVNALELEDSALYLCASSLGVRDWGDLNTEAFFGQGTRLTVV.

The gene calls are TRBV5-1 and TRBJ2-7; D might be TRBD1 (6 bases). In germline, CDR1 is SGHRS, CDR2 YFSETQ. The CDR3 runs to 15 residues. Trimming shortened V by 4 bases and J by 1 base, and 15 bases separated the two germline ends. The CDR3 sequence is CASSGPTGYSYEQYF. DNA for the CDR3: TGCGCCAGCAGCGGGCCAACAGGGTATTCCTACGAGCAGTACTTC.